The clone carrying this T cell receptor (beta chain) was seen only once. This record belongs to a study of blood T cell repertoires in COVID-19. The CDR3 loop spans 15 amino acids. V was pared by 0 bases and J by 4 bases, with 10 bases between. Germline CDR1 is SGHNT and CDR2 is YYREEE (reference sequence). Clones were sequenced by immunoSEQ multiplex PCR, and TCRdb holds only the in-frame ones, with some missing. The top ten clones hold around 4.7% of a sample with 200,000 to 250,000 clones, roughly 80% of them seen once. This receptor was obtained from a human donor in a cohort sampled during active COVID-19. The chain uses TRBV5-4 and TRBJ2-2; the D is unclear. The material sequenced was peripheral blood. CDR3 nucleotide sequence: TGTGCCAGCAGCTTGGGTCTAGATCCCACCGGGGAGCTGTTTTTT. It codes for CASSLGLDPTGELFF. The full variable domain, in which reference TRBV5-4 and TRBJ2-2 provide the parts outside the CDR3, is ETGVTQSPTHLIKTRGQQVTLRCSSQSGHNTVSWYQQALGQGPQFIFQYYREEENGRGNFPPRFSGLQFPNYSSELNVNALELDDSALYLCASSLGLDPTGELFFGEGSRLTVL.